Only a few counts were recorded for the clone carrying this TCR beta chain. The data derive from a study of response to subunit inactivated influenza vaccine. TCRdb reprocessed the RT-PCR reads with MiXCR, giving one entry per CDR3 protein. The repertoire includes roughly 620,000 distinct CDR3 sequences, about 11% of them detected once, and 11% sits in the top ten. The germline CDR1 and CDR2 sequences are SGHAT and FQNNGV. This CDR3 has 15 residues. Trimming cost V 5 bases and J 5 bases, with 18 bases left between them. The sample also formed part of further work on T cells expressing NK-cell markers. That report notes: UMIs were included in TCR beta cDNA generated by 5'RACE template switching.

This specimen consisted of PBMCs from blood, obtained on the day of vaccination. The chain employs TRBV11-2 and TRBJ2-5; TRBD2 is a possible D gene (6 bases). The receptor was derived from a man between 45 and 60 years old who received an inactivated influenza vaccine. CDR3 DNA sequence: TGTGCCAGCAGCCCCCCCGCGACTAGACGGGAGACCCAGTACTTC. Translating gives CASSPPATRRETQYF.